The 13 T cell receptor beta chains below come from one sample, sequenced in a study of Tregs in tolerant kidney transplant recipients. The table came from immunoSEQ multiplex PCR; TCRdb's copy has only in-frame clones and leaves some out. The sample lists 200,000 to 300,000 clones; about four fifths were seen once. The sequencing input was CD4+ T cells from blood. Every receptor here comes from a human donor in good health.

This clone was counted once. Other DNA sequences in this specimen translate into the identical CDR3. This chain connects TRBV9 to TRBJ2-1, with 7 positions matching TRBD2. CDR3 length: 15 residues. Germline V gene sequence: CDR1 SGDLS, CDR2 YYNGEE. V lost 0 bases, J lost 2 bases, and 2 bases stayed unmatched. The CDR3 sequence is CASSVAGGTYNEQFF. CDR3 sequence (DNA): TGTGCCAGCAGCGTAGCGGGGGGAACCTACAATGAGCAGTTCTTC.

CDR3 sequence (DNA): TGTGCCAGCCCCTTTGGGGCGAGATCTAACTATGGCTACACCTTC. Translated, it gives CASPFGARSNYGYTF. The chain couples TRBV2 to TRBJ1-2; D perhaps matches TRBD1 (5 bases). Germline lookup yields CDR1 SNHLY and CDR2 FYNNEI. V was trimmed by 8 bases and J by 0 bases, leaving 16 bases between them. The length of the CDR3 is 15 residues.

J is TRBJ1-2 and V is TRBV6-1, with TRBD1 as a possible D gene (6 bases). The CDR3 is 14 residues long. Germline CDR1 is MNHNS and CDR2 is SASEGT. Trimming shortened V by 8 bases and J by 5 bases, and 18 bases separated the two germline ends. The CDR3 DNA reads as TGTGCCAGCTTACAGGGACGCTGGGAATATGGCTACACCTTC. Translated, it gives CASLQGRWEYGYTF.

This clone has a handful of counts. This chain joins TRBV27 and TRBJ2-7; no clear D gene. The CDR3 sequence is 13 residues long. CDR1 is MNHEY and CDR2 is SMNVEV in the germline V gene (reference sequence). Trimming stripped 2 bases from V and 3 bases from J, with 8 bases between. This CDR3 reads CASSLAQYYEQYF. CDR3 DNA: TGTGCCAGCAGTTTAGCGCAGTACTACGAGCAGTACTTC.

The gene calls are TRBV14 and TRBJ1-1; D gene uncertain. The CDR3 covers 15 residues. The V gene's germline CDR1 is SGHDN and CDR2 FVKESK. V was clipped by 4 bases and J by 0 bases, with 12 bases between them. This CDR3 reads CASSRVRGLNTEAFF. CDR3 nucleotide sequence: TGTGCCAGCAGCCGAGTCAGAGGTTTGAACACTGAAGCTTTCTTT.

This clone appeared a few times. The CDR3 region is CASSLQENYNSPLHF. DNA of the CDR3: TGCGCCAGCAGCTTGCAGGAGAACTATAATTCACCCCTCCACTTT. The rearrangement links TRBV5-1 to TRBJ1-6; D call uncertain. Trimming left V 1 base short and J 3 bases short, with 8 bases between. Germline loops: CDR1 SGHRS, CDR2 YFSETQ. The CDR3 is 15 amino acids.

CDR3 nucleotides: TGTGCCAGCTCACCAGGGGGCGAGCAGTACTTC. Protein: CASSPGGEQYF. The chain joins TRBV18 to TRBJ2-7, with D perhaps assigned TRBD1 or TRBD2 (5 bases each). Between the trimmed V and J ends, which lost 2 bases and 6 bases, there was a span of 5 bases. The CDR3 runs 11 residues. Germline loops: CDR1 KGHSH, CDR2 LQKENI.

The genes are TRBV11-2 and TRBJ2-3; 13 positions agree with TRBD2. This CDR3 contains 17 residues. Trimming at V came to 4 bases and at J to 0 bases, leaving 4 bases not matched to a gene. CDR1 is SGHAT, CDR2 FQNNGV, per germline. The CDR3: CASSSPGLAGSTDTQYF. The CDR3 nucleotides read TGTGCCAGCAGCTCGCCGGGACTAGCGGGAAGCACAGATACGCAGTATTTT.

Comment on this clone: A junction boundary mismatches the germline segment, possibly from a read error. Other nucleotide sequences in the sample specify the same CDR3. The CDR3 loop is CASSSYGTGKETQYF. The DNA for the CDR3 is TGTGCCAGTAGCTCTTACGGGACGGGAAAAGAGACCCAGTACTTC. The chain is built from TRBV5-6 and TRBJ2-5; D may be TRBD1 or TRBD2 (5 bases each). The CDR3 extends over 15 amino acids. The germline CDR1 and CDR2 sequences are SGHDT and YYEEEE.

The rearrangement uses TRBV2 and TRBJ1-1; 9 nucleotides agree with TRBD1. Germline trimming cut 4 bases from V and 4 bases from J; bases unmatched to any gene: 7. The CDR3 spans 15 residues. Germline V gene lookup returns CDR1 SNHLY and CDR2 FYNNEI. The CDR3 is CASSGDRAPSTEAFF. Here the CDR3 DNA reads TGTGCCAGCAGTGGGGACAGGGCGCCAAGCACTGAAGCTTTCTTT.

This clone came up a few times. This chain joins TRBV6-5 and TRBJ2-6; a possible D gene is TRBD2 (7 bases). The CDR3 is 16 amino acids. The V gene lost 2 bases and the J gene lost 4 bases, with 12 bases spanning the gap. Germline V gene data show CDR1 as MNHEY and CDR2 as SVGAGI. CDR3 amino acids: CASSYRGGAGANVLTF. The CDR3 DNA follows: TGTGCCAGCAGTTACCGCGGGGGCGCCGGGGCCAACGTCCTGACTTTC.

The V gene is TRBV25-1, the J gene TRBJ1-2; D call uncertain. Trimming left V 4 bases short and J 2 bases short, with 14 bases between. CDR1 is MGHDK and CDR2 is SYGVNS in the germline V gene. The CDR3 length is 15 residues. CDR3 loop: CASSGRESWNYGYTF. The DNA for the CDR3 is TGTGCCAGCAGTGGAAGGGAAAGTTGGAACTATGGCTACACCTTC.

The V gene is TRBV6-1, the J gene TRBJ1-4; 7 positions agree with TRBD1. Germline V lookup: CDR1 MNHNS, CDR2 SASEGT. V dropped 4 bases and J dropped 8; count of bases not matched to a gene: 7. The length of the CDR3 is 14 residues. The CDR3 DNA follows: TGTGCCAGCAGTGGACAGACAGGGAGCGAAAAACTGTTTTTT. This encodes CASSGQTGSEKLFF.